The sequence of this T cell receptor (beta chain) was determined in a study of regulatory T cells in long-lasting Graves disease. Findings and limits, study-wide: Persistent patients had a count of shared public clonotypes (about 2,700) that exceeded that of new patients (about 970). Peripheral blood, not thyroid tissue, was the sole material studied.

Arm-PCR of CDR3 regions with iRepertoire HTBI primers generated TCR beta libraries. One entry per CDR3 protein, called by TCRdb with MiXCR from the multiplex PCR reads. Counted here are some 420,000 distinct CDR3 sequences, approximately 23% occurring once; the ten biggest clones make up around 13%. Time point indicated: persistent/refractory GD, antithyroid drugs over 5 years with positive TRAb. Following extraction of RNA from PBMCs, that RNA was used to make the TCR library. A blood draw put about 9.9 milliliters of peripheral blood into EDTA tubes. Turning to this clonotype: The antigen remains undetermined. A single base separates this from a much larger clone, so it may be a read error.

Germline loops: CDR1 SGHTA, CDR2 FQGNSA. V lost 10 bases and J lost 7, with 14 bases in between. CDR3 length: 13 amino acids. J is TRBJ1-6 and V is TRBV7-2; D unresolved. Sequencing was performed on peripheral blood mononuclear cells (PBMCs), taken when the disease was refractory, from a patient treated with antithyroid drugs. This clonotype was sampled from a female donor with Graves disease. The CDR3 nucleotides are TGTGCCACCTCCCGGGAGGCCAATTCACCCCTCCACTTT. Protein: CATSREANSPLHF. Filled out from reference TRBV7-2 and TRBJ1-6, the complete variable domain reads GAGVSQSPSNKVTEKGKDVELRCDPISGHTALYWYRQSLGQGLEFLIYFQGNSAPDKSGLPSDRFSAERTGGSVSTLTIQRTQQEDSAVYLCATSREANSPLHFGNGTRLTVT.